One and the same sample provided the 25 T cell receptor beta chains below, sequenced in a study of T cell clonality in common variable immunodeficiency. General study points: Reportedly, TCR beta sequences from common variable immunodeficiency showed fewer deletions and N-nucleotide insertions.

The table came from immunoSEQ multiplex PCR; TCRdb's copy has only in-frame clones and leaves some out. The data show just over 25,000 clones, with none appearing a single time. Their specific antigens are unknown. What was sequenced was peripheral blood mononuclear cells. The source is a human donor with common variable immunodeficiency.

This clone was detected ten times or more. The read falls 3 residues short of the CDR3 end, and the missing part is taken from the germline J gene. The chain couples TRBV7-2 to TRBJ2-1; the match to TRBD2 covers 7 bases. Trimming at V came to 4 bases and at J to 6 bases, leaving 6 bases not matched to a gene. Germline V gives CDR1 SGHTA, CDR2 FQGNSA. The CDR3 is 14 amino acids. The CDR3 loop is CASSSVPGGNEQFF. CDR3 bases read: TGTGCCAGCAGCTCGGTTCCGGGGGGCAATGAG.

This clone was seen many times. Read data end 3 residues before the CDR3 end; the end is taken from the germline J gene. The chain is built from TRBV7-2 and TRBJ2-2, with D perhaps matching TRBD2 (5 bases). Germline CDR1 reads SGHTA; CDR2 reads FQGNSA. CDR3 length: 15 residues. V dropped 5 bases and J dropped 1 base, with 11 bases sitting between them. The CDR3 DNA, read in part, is TGTGCCAGCAGCCTCGGACTGGTGAACACCGGGGAG. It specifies CASSLGLVNTGE. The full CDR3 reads CASSLGLVNTGELFF.

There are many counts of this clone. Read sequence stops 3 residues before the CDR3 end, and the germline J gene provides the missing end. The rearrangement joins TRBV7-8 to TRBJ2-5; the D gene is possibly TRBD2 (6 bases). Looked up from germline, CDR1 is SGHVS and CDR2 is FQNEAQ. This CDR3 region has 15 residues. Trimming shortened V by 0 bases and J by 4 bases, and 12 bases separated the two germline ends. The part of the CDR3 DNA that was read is TGTGCCAGCAGCTTAGCAATTCAAGCGGGAGAGACC. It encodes CASSLAIQAGET. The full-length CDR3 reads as CASSLAIQAGETQYF.

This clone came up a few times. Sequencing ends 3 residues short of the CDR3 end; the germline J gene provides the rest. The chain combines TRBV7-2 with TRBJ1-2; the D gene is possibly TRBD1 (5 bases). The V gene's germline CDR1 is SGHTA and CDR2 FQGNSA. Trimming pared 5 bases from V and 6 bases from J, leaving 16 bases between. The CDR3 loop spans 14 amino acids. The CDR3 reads CASSPSGGVDGYTF. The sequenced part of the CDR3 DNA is TGTGCCAGCAGCCCTTCGGGGGGGGTAGATGGC.

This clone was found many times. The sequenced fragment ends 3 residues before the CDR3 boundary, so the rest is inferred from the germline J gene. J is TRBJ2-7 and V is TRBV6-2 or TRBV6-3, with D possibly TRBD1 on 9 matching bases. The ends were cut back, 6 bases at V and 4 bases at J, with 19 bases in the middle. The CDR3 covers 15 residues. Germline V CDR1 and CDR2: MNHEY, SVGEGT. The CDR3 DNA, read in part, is TGTGCCAGCAGCTTTAGCGGGACAGGGTGGTACGAG. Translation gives CASSFSGTGWYE. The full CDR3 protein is CASSFSGTGWYEQYF.

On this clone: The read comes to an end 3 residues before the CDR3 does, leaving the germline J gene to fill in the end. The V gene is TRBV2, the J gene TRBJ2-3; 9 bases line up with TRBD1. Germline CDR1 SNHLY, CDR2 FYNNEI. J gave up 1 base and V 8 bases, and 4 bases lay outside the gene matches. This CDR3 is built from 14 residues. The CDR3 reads CASSGQGRTDTQYF. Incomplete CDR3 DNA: TGTGCCAGCTCGGGACAGGGACGCACAGATACG.

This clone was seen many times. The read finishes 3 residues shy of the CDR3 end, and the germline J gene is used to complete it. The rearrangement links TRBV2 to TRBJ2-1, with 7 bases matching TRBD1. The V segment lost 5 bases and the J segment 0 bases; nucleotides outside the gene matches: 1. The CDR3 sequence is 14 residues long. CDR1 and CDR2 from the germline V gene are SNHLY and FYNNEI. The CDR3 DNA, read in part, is TGTGCCAGCAGTAGGGACAGCTCCTACAATGAG. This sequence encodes CASSRDSSYNE. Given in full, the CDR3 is CASSRDSSYNEQFF.

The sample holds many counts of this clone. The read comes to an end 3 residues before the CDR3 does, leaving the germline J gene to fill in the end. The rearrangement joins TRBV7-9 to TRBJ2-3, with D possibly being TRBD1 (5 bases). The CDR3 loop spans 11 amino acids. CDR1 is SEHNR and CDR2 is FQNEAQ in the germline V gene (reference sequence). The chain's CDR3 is CASSFGHPQYF. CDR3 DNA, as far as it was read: TGTGCCAGCAGCTTCGGACATCCG.

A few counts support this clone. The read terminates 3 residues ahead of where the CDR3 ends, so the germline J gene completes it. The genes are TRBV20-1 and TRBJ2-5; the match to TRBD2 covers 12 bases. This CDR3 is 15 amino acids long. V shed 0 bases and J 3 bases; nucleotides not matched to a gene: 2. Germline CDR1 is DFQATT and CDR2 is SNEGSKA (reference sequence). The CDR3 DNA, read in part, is TGCAGTGCTAGAGATGGACTAGCGGGGAAAGAGACC. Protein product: CSARDGLAGKET. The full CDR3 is CSARDGLAGKETQYF.

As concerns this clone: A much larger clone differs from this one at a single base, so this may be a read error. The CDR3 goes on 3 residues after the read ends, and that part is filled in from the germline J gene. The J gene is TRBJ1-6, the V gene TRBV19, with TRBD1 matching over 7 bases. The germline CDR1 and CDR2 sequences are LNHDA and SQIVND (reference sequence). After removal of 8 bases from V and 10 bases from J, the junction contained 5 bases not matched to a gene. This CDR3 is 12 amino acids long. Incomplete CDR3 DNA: TGTGCCAGTCGGGACAGAAAGTCACCC. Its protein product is CASRDRKSP. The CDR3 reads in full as CASRDRKSPLHF. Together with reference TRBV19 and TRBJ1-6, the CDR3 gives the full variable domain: DGGITQSPKYLFRKEGQNVTLSCEQNLNHDAMYWYRQDPGQGLRLIYYSQIVNDFQKGDIAEGYSVSREKKESFPLTVTSAQKNPTAFYLCASRDRKSPLHFGNGTRLTVT.

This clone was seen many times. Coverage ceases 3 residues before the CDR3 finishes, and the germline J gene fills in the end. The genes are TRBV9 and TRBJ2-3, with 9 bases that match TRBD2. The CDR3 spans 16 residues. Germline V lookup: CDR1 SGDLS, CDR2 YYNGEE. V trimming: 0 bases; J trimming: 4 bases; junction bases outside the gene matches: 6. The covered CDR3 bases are TGTGCCAGCAGCGTAGCGGGCGGGAGGGGGTCAGATACG. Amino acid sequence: CASSVAGGRGSDT. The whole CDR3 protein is CASSVAGGRGSDTQYF.

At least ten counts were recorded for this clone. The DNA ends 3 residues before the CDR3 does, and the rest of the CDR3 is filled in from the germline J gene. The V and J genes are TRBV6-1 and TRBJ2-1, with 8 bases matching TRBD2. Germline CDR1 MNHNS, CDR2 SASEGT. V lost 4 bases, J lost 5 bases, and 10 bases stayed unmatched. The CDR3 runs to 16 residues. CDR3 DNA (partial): TGTGCCAGCAGTGCCCCGGGGCGGGGGGCTCACAATGAG. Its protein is CASSAPGRGAHNE. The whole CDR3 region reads CASSAPGRGAHNEQFF.

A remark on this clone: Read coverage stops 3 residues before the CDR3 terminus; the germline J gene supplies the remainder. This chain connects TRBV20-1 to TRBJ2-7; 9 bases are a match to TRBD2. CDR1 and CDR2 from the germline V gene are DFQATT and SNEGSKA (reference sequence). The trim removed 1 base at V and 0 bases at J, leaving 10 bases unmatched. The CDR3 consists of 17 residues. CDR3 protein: CSARGGGVNSSSYEQYF. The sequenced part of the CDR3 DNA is TGCAGTGCTAGAGGCGGGGGGGTTAATTCGAGCTCCTACGAG.

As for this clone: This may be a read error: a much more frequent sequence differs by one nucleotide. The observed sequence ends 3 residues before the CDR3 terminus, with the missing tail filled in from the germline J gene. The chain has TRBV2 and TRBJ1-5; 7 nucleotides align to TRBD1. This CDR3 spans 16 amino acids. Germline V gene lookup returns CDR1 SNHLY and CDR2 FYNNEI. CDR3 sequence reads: CASSARTGISKQPQHF. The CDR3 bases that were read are TGTGCCAGCAGCGCTAGGACAGGAATTAGCAAGCAGCCC.

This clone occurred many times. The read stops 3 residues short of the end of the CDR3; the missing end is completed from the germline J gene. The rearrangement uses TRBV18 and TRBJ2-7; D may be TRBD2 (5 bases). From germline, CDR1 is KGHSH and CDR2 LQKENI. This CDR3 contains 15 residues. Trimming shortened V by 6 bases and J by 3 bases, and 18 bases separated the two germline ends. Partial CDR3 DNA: TGTGCCAGCTCGAACGCCCGGGCGGGCATCTACGAG. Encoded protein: CASSNARAGIYE. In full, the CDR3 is CASSNARAGIYEQYF. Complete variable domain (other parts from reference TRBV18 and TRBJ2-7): NAGVMQNPRHLVRRRGQEARLRCSPMKGHSHVYWYRQLPEEGLKFMVYLQKENIIDESGMPKERFSAEFPKEGPSILRIQQVVRGDSAAYFCASSNARAGIYEQYFGPGTRLTVT.

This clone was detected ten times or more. The chain's CDR3 is CASSRSGGRNEQFF. Partial CDR3 DNA: TGTGCCAGCAGCCGTAGCGGGGGCCGCAATGAG. The chain couples TRBV5-6 to TRBJ2-1; 9 bases agree with TRBD2. The sequenced fragment ends 3 residues before the CDR3 boundary, so the rest is inferred from the germline J gene. The CDR3 has 14 amino acids. Losses at the gene ends were 4 bases for V and 6 bases for J; bases not matched to a gene: 5. Germline V gene sequence: CDR1 SGHDT, CDR2 YYEEEE.

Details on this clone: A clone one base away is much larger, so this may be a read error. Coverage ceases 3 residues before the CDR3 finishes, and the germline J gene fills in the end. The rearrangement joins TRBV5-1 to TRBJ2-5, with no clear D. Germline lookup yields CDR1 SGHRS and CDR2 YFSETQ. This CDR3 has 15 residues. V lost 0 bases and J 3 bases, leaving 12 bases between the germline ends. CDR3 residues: CASSLEAGREETQYF. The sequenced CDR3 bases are TGCGCCAGCAGCTTGGAGGCTGGCCGAGAAGAGACC.

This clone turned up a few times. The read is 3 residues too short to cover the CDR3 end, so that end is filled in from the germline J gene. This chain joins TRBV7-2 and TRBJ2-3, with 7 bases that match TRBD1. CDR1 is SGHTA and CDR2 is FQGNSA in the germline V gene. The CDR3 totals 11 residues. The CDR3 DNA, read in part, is TGTGCCAGCAGCTTACAGGGGGCG. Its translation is CASSLQGA. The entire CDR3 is CASSLQGAQYF.

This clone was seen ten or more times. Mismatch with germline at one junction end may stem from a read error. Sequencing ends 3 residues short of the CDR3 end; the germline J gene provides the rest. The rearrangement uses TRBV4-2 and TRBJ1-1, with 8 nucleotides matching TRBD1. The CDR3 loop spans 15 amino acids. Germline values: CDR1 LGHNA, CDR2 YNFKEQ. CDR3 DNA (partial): TGCGCCAGCAGCCGAGGACAGGGCGCGTACACTGAA. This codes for CASSRGQGAYTE. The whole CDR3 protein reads CASSRGQGAYTEAFF.

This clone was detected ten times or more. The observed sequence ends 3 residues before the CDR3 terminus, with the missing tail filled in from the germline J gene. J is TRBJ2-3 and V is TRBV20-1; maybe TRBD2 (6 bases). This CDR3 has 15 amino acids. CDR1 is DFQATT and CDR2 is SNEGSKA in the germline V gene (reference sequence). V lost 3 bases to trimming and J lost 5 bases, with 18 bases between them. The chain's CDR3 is CSASRGASQEDTQYF. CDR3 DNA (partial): TGCAGTGCTAGTCGCGGGGCTTCTCAAGAAGATACG.

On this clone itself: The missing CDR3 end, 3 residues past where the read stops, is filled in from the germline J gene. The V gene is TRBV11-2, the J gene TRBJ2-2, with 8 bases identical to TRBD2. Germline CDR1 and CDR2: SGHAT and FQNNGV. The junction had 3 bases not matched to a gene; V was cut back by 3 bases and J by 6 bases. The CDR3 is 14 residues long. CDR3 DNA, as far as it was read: TGTGCCAGCAGCTTGACGGGGGGGCCCGGGGAG. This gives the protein CASSLTGGPGE. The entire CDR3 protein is CASSLTGGPGELFF.

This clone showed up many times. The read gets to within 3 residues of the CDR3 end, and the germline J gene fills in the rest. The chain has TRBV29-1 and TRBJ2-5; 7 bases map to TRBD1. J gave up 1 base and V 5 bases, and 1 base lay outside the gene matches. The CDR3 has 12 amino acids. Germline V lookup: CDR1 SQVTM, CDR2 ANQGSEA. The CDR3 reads CSVHRGQETQYF. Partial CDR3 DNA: TGCAGCGTTCACAGGGGCCAAGAGACC.

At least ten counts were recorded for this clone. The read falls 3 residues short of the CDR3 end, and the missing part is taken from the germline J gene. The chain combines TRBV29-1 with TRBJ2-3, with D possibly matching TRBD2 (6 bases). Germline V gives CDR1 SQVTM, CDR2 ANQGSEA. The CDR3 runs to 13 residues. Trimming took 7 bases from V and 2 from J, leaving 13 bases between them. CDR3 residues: CSGKAGTTDTQYF. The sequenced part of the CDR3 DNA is TGCAGCGGGAAGGCGGGGACCACAGATACG.

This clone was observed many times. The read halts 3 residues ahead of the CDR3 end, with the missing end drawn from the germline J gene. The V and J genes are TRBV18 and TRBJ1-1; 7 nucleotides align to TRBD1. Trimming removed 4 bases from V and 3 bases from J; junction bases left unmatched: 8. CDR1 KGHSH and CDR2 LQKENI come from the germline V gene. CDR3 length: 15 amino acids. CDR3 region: CASSQRTGVDTEAFF. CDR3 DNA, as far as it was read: TGTGCCAGCTCACAACGGACAGGAGTAGACACTGAA.

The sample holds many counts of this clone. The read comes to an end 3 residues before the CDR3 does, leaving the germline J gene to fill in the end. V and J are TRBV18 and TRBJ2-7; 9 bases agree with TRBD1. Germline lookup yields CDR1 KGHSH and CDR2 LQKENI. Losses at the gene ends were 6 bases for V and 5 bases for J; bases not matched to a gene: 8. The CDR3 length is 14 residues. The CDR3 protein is CASSPGTGTHEQYF. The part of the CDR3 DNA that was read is TGTGCCAGCTCGCCCGGGACAGGGACCCACGAG.